This entry describes one T cell receptor (beta chain). Its target is unknown. Trimming removed 7 bases from V and 5 bases from J, with 9 bases in between. Germline values: CDR1 SEHNR, CDR2 FQNEAQ (reference sequence). This CDR3 contains 12 residues. The sample originates from a study of T cell responses to AZD1222 COVID-19 vaccine. General study findings and limits: Spike-specific TCR breadth and depth grew following two AZD1222 doses.

The method was immunoSEQ multiplex PCR; TCRdb's version includes in-frame clones alone and lacks a portion of them. The sample contains roughly 120,000 clones, around 87% of which appear only once. The receptor's source is an adult in good health. Specimen: peripheral blood, collected on day 0 of AZD1222 vaccination. The chain recombines TRBV7-9 with TRBJ2-1, with D possibly TRBD1 on 6 matching bases. The CDR3 spells CASTRGDNEQFF. The CDR3 coding sequence is TGTGCCAGCACCAGGGGAGACAATGAGCAGTTCTTC.